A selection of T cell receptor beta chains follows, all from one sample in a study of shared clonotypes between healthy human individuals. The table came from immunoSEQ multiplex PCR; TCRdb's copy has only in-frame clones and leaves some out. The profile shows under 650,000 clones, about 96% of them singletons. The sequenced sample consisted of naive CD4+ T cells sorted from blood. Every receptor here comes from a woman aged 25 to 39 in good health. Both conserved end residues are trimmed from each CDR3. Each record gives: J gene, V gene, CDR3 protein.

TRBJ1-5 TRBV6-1 ASSERGTVNQPQH
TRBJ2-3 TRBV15 ATSRAPTSGYTDTQY
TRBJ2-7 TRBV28 ASIPGGSSYEQY
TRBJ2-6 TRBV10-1 ASSESSGANVLT
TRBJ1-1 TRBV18 ASNQQGADTEAF
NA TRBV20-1 SADGSYEQY
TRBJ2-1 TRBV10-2 ASTGTSGNEQF
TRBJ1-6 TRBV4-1 ASSWIGASPLH
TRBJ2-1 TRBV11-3 ASSLEGQVRNEQF
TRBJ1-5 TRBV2 ASSDQGYNQPQH
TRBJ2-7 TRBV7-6 ASSLHPGQPSGGPYEQY
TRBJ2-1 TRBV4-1 ASSPRIAGGSYNEQF
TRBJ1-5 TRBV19 ASSRRGGRGIDQPQH
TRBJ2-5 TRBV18 ASSPPGTNQETQY
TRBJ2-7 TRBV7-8 ASSSLPASAEQY
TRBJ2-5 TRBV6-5 ASRPITHMETQY
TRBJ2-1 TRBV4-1 ASSQLAGGPNEQF
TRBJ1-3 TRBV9 ASSPQISGNTIY
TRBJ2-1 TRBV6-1 ASSARTSGAWDEQF
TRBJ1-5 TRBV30 AWRGQGDQPQH
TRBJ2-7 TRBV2 ASSDRRAGEQY
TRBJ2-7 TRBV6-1 ASSEGLAGVGYEQY
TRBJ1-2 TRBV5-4 ASSLIQGARNYGYT
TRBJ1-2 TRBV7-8 ASSQGQPISYGYT
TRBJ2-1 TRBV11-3 ASSFSYRGGFGEQF
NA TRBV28 ASSRTGGSEQY
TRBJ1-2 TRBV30 AWSVGRDYGYT
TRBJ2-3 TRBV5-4 ASSAYGVFDTQY
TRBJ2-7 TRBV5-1 ASSLGTRTSGILIYEQY
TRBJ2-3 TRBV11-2 ASSLGLAWDIDTQY
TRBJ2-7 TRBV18 ASSPAAGRISEQY
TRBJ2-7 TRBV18 ASSSLDPGPNLYGEQY
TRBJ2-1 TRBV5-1 ASSPRQGPANEQF
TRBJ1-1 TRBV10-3 AISEFGTANTEAF
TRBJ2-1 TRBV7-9 ASSATLAGGTNEQF